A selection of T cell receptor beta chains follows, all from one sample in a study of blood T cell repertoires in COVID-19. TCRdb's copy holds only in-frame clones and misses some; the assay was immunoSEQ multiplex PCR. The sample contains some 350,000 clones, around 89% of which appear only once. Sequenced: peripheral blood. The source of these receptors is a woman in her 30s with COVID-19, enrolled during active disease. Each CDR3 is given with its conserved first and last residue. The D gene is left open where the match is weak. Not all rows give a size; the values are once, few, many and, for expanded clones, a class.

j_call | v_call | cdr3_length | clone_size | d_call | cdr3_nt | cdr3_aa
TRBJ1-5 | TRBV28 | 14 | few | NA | TGTGCCAGCGCCGACACAGGGTCCAATCAGCCCCAGCATTTT | CASADTGSNQPQHF
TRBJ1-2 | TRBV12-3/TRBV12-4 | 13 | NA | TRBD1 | TGTGCCAGCAGTTTATGGGACAGAGGGGGCTACACCTTC | CASSLWDRGGYTF
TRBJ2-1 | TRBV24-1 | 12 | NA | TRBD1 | TGTGCCACCAGTGACGACAGGGATGAGCAGTTCTTC | CATSDDRDEQFF
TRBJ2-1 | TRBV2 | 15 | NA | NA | TGTGCCAGCAGTGACCTAGCGAATACCTACAATGAGCAGTTCTTC | CASSDLANTYNEQFF
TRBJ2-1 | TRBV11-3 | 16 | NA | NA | TGTGCCAGCAGCTTAGGGCTAGGTCAGGGGATGGATGAGCAGTTCTTC | CASSLGLGQGMDEQFF
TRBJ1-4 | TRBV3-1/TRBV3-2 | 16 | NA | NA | TGTGCCAGCAGCCTAAAAGGGGGGGCTAATAATGAAAAACTGTTTTTT | CASSLKGGANNEKLFF
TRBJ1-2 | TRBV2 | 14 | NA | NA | TGTGCCAGCGTCGTTTTAGGTCTCGGGTATGGCTACACCTTC | CASVVLGLGYGYTF
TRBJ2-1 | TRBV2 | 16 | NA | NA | TGTGCCAGCAGTAGTAACAGTCCGAGCTCCTACAATGAGCAGTTCTTC | CASSSNSPSSYNEQFF
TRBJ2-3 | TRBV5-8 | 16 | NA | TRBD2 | TGTGCCAGCAGCTTCTGGGCCAGCGGGGGGGCAGATACGCAGTATTTT | CASSFWASGGADTQYF
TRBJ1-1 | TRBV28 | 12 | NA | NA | TGTGCCAGCAGCAGGGGCAGCACTGAAGCTTTCTTT | CASSRGSTEAFF
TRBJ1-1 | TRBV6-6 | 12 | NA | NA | TGTGCCAGCAGTTTTTACAGGTCTGAAGCTTTCTTT | CASSFYRSEAFF
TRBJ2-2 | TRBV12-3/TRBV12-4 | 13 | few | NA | TGTGCCGTCCGGGGAGGGAACACCGGGGAGCTGTTTTTT | CAVRGGNTGELFF
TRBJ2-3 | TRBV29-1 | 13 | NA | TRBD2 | TGCAGCGCTAGCGGGGTAGGCACAGATACGCAGTATTTT | CSASGVGTDTQYF
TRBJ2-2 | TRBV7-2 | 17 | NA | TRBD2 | TGTGCCAGCAGCTCCTACGGACTAGCGGGAGGTGGCGGGGAGCTGTTTTTT | CASSSYGLAGGGGELFF
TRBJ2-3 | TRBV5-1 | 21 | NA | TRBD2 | TGCGCCAGCAGCTTGTATGCCACCGGGACTAGCGGGGGGGCTTTCACAGATACGCAGTATTTT | CASSLYATGTSGGAFTDTQYF
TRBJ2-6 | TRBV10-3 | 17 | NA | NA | TGTGCCATCACAGGGCTCCCGGGCGGCTCTGGGGCCAACGTCCTGACTTTC | CAITGLPGGSGANVLTF
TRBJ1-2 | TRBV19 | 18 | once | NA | TGTGCCAGTAGTGCCGAGGCAGGGGAGTACCTGCACATCTATGGCTACACCTTC | CASSAEAGEYLHIYGYTF
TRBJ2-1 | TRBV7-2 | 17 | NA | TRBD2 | TGTGCCAGCAGCTTTCCCCAACTAGCGGTCTCCTACAATGAGCAGTTCTTC | CASSFPQLAVSYNEQFF
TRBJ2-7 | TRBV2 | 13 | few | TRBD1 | TGTGCCAGCAACATGGACAGGGCCTACGAGCAGTACTTC | CASNMDRAYEQYF
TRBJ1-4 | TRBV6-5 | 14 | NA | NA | TGTGCCAGCAGTTGGGGAGGGATCCCTGAAAAACTGTTTTTT | CASSWGGIPEKLFF
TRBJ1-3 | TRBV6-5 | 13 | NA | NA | TGTGCCAGCACCTCAGATGCTGGAAACACCATATATTTT | CASTSDAGNTIYF
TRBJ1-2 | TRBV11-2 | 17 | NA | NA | TGTGCCAGCAGCTTAGAGGTTTGGGACAATCCTAACTATGGCTACACCTTC | CASSLEVWDNPNYGYTF
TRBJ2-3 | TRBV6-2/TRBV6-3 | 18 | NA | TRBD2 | TGTGCCAGCAGTTACAGTAGGTCTAGCGGGAGGACTGGGGATACGCAGTATTTT | CASSYSRSSGRTGDTQYF
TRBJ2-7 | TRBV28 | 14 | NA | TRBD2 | TGTGCCACTACGTTCGGGGGGACCTCCTACGAGCAGTACTTC | CATTFGGTSYEQYF
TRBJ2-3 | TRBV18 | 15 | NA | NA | TGTGCCAGCTCACCGAGGGCTGAGTCCACAGATACGCAGTATTTT | CASSPRAESTDTQYF
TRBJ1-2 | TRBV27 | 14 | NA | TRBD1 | TGTGCCAGCAGTTTTGCGGGACAGCCCTATGGCTACACCTTC | CASSFAGQPYGYTF
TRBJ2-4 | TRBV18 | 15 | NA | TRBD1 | TGTGCCAGCTCACCACCTTGGGACAGGGAAAACATTCAGTACTTC | CASSPPWDRENIQYF
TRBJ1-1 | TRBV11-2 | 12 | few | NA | TGTGCCAGCAGCCCGCCCAGGGTTGAAGCTTTCTTT | CASSPPRVEAFF
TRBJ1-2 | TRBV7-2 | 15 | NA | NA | TGTGCCAGCAGCTCCTCCCTTCAGGGGAACTATGGCTACACCTTC | CASSSSLQGNYGYTF
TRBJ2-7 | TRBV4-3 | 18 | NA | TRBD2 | TGCGCCAGCAGCCAAGATTGGAGCGGGGGGGCGGTAGCCTACGAGCAGTACTTC | CASSQDWSGGAVAYEQYF
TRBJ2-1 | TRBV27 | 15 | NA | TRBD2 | TGTGCCAGCAGTTCGAGGGTAGCGGGGGGGCTCGAGCAGTTCTTC | CASSSRVAGGLEQFF
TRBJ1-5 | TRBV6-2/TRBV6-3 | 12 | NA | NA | TGTGCCAGCAGTTTCCGGAATCAGCCCCAGCATTTT | CASSFRNQPQHF
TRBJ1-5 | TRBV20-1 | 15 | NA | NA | TGCAGTGCTAGTCCCAAAGGGGCAGGGGATCAGCCCCAGCATTTT | CSASPKGAGDQPQHF
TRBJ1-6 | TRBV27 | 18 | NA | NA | TGTGCCAGCAGTTTAACACACACGCGGGGTTCCTGGATTTCACCCCTCCACTTT | CASSLTHTRGSWISPLHF
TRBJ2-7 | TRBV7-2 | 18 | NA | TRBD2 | TGTGCCAGCAGTTTAGCGGGGGGGGAATTCTTAAGCTCCTACGAGCAGTACTTC | CASSLAGGEFLSSYEQYF
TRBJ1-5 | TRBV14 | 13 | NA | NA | TGTGCCAGCAGCCTGGACTTGAATCAGCCCCAGCATTTT | CASSLDLNQPQHF
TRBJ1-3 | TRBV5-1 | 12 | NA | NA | TGCGCCAGCAGCCCAGACAGAGGCACCATATATTTT | CASSPDRGTIYF
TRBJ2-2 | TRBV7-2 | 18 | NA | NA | TGTGCCAGCAGCTTAGAGATCCCGCGGGGGCTCAACACCGGGGAGCTGTTTTTT | CASSLEIPRGLNTGELFF
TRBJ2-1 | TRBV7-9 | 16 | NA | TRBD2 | TGTGCCAGCACCCGAAGGGGCGGGGGGGCCTACAATGAGCAGTTCTTC | CASTRRGGGAYNEQFF
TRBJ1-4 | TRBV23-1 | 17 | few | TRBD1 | TGCGCCAGCAGTCAATCGGAGGGGACAGGGGCGAATGAAAAACTGTTTTTT | CASSQSEGTGANEKLFF
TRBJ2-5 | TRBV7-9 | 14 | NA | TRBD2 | TGTGCCTATTTTAGCGGGGCGTACCAAGAGACCCAGTACTTC | CAYFSGAYQETQYF
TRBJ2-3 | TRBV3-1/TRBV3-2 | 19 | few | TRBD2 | TGTGCCAGCAGCCAAGATCCAGGACTAGCGGGAGTGTACGGAGATACGCAGTATTTT | CASSQDPGLAGVYGDTQYF
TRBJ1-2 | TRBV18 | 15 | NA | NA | TGTGCCAGCTCACCATATCAGCCCAGGGGTTCTGGCTACACCTTC | CASSPYQPRGSGYTF
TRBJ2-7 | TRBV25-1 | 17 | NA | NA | TGTGCCAGCAGTGCCTCGCCGGGGGGCGGGGGATTCTACGAGCAGTACTTC | CASSASPGGGGFYEQYF
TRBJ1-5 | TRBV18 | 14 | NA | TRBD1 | TGTGCCAGCTCACCGGGACAGGGCCATCAGCCCCAGCATTTT | CASSPGQGHQPQHF
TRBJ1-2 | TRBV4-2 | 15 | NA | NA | TGTGCCAGCAGCCAAGATGTGTGGAGCAACTATGGCTACACCTTC | CASSQDVWSNYGYTF
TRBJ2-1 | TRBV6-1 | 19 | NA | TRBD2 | TGTGCCAGCAGTGTAGCTCCGGGACTAGCGGGAGGCCCTTACAATGAGCAGTTCTTC | CASSVAPGLAGGPYNEQFF
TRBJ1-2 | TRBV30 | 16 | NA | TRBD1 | TGTGCCTGGAGTAAGGGACAGGGGGCTGGTGACTATGGCTACACCTTC | CAWSKGQGAGDYGYTF
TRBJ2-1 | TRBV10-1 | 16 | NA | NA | TGCGCCAGCAGTGAGGTCTCTGCTAGCTCCTACAATGAGCAGTTCTTC | CASSEVSASSYNEQFF
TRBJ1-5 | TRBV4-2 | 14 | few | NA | TGTGCCAGCAGCCAAGAAAGAGTAAATCAGCCCCAGCATTTT | CASSQERVNQPQHF
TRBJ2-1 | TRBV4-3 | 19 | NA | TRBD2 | TGCGCCAGCAGCCAAGTCCTTCCGACCGAAGCGGGGGGGCACGGTGAGCAGTTCTTC | CASSQVLPTEAGGHGEQFF
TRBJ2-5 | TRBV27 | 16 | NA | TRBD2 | TGTGCCAACCATAAACCAAAGCGGGAGACTCGAGGGACCCAGTACTTC | CANHKPKRETRGTQYF